Each of the 9 T cell receptor beta chains below was sequenced from the same sample in a study of T cells in Graves' hyperthyroidism and ophthalmopathy. Template material for amplifying TCR beta CDR3 regions consisted of RNA transcripts. With the HTBI primer set, the TCR CDR3 went through a first round of RT-PCR. TCRdb reprocessed the multiplex PCR reads via MiXCR and lists one record per CDR3 protein. This sample has roughly 150,000 distinct CDR3 sequences, with roughly 9.4% found just once. Sequencing was performed on blood. Receptor source: a woman in her late teens or twenties with Graves' hyperthyroidism that later progressed to Graves' ophthalmopathy.

This clonotype was observed at least ten times. The V and J genes are TRBV27 and TRBJ1-1, with a weak D call TRBD1 (5 bases). CDR3 length: 16 residues. Trimming cost V 3 bases and J 7 bases, with 21 bases left between them. Per the germline V gene, CDR1 is MNHEY and CDR2 is SMNVEV (reference sequence). The CDR3, as DNA: TGTGCCAGCAGTTTTTATCGCGGGCAGGGATTAGGTGAAGCTTTCTTT. This translates into CASSFYRGQGLGEAFF.

Only one count was recorded for this clonotype. V gene TRBV3-1 combines with J gene TRBJ2-6; TRBD2 might be the D (7 bases). This CDR3 comprises 14 residues. From germline, CDR1 is LGHDT and CDR2 YNNKEL (reference sequence). The V end was cut by 1 base, the J end by 8 bases, with 9 bases between. CDR3: CASSQGGGSNVLTF. In DNA, the CDR3 is TGTGCCAGCAGCCAAGGGGGGGGCTCCAACGTCCTGACTTTC.

This clonotype appeared many times. The chain couples TRBV18 to TRBJ1-1; 8 bases fit TRBD1. J was trimmed by 3 bases and V by 1 base; bases with no gene match: 4. This CDR3 has 15 residues. CDR1 is KGHSH, CDR2 LQKENI, per germline. The CDR3 is CASSPQGTGYTEAFF. The CDR3 DNA is TGTGCCAGCTCACCACAGGGGACAGGTTACACTGAAGCTTTCTTT.

This clonotype has a count of ten or more. This chain links TRBV7-2 with TRBJ1-6; D is perhaps TRBD1 (5 bases). Trimming removed 0 bases at V and 9 bases at J, with 12 bases between. The CDR3 consists of 15 residues. Germline V gene lookup returns CDR1 SGHTA and CDR2 FQGNSA. CDR3 loop: CASSLAPQGGSPLHF. As DNA, the CDR3 is TGTGCCAGCAGCTTAGCGCCTCAGGGAGGTTCACCCCTCCACTTT.

A few counts support this clonotype. This could be a read error, since a much larger clone is one nucleotide away. The chain has TRBV7-9 and TRBJ1-1; a possible D gene is TRBD1 (5 bases). Germline values: CDR1 SEHNR, CDR2 FQNEAQ (reference sequence). This CDR3 is built from 13 residues. Deletions cut 5 bases from V and 10 bases from J, with 17 bases between. CDR3 sequence (DNA): TGTGCCAGCAGCCCAGCGACGGGGCTTCGAGCTTTCTTT. Its translation: CASSPATGLRAFF.

In this sample, this clonotype turned up many times. The V call is TRBV19, the J call TRBJ2-1; 8 nucleotides agree with TRBD2. Unmatched junction bases numbered 17, after V lost 10 bases and J lost 9 bases. The CDR3 runs to 15 residues. Germline V CDR1 and CDR2: LNHDA, SQIVND (reference sequence). CDR3 in DNA: TGTGCCACCCGAGGACTCGGCGGGAGGATGGCTGAGCAGTTCTTC. It is translated as CATRGLGGRMAEQFF.

Ten or more counts support this clonotype. This rearrangement joins TRBV13 to TRBJ1-6, with 7 bases lining up with TRBD1. V dropped 4 bases and J dropped 10; count of bases not matched to a gene: 10. The CDR3 loop spans 15 amino acids. Germline assignment: CDR1 PRHDT and CDR2 FYEKMQ (reference sequence). CDR3 loop: CASSSMTGLESPLHF. CDR3 in DNA: TGTGCCAGCAGCTCGATGACAGGGTTAGAATCACCCCTCCACTTT.

This clonotype has a count of ten or more. The chain employs TRBV28 and TRBJ2-5; tentative D call: TRBD1 (6 bases). Germline V lookup: CDR1 MDHEN, CDR2 SYDVKM. CDR3 length: 14 amino acids. The V gene lost 7 bases and the J gene lost 0 bases, with 12 bases spanning the gap. The CDR3 loop is CASKKGGNQETQYF. Here the CDR3 DNA reads TGTGCCAGCAAGAAAGGGGGTAACCAAGAGACCCAGTACTTC.

Only a few counts were recorded for this clonotype. This chain joins TRBV20-1 and TRBJ2-5; 8 bases agree with TRBD2. This CDR3 region has 12 residues. V trimming: 2 bases; J trimming: 5 bases; junction bases outside the gene matches: 1. CDR1 and CDR2 (germline): DFQATT, SNEGSKA (reference sequence). The CDR3 is CSARPSGETQYF. In nucleotides, the CDR3 is TGCAGTGCTAGACCTAGCGGGGAGACCCAGTACTTC.